This entry lists 25 T cell receptor beta chains sequenced from one sample in a study of T-cell memory formation after mild COVID-19. Each CDR3 protein is one row after TCRdb ran MiXCR on the 5' RACE reads. Here the sample spans roughly 560,000 distinct CDR3 sequences, just over 20% being singletons. Material: PBMCs or a T cell subset sorted from them (not recorded which). The receptor set was obtained from an adult woman who had mild COVID-19 (a few samples of this study predate the infection). Cell type and time point are not known.

At least ten counts were recorded for this clonotype. The chain employs TRBV12-3 or TRBV12-4 and TRBJ1-3; the D is unclear. The ends were cut back, 1 base at V and 5 bases at J, with 0 bases in the middle. The CDR3 length is 11 residues. CDR3 in DNA: TGTGCCAGCAGTTTAGGAAACACCATATATTTT. Protein: CASSLGNTIYF.

CDR3 amino acids: CASSVDRGSRTEAFF. CDR3 in DNA: TGCGCCAGCAGCGTGGACAGGGGAAGTAGGACTGAAGCTTTCTTT. V gene TRBV5-1 combines with J gene TRBJ1-1; TRBD1 aligns across 9 bases. Germline V gene lookup returns CDR1 SGHRS and CDR2 YFSETQ. The V segment lost 4 bases and the J segment 5 bases; nucleotides outside the gene matches: 9. The CDR3 is 15 amino acids.

The chain combines TRBV6-2 or TRBV6-3 with TRBJ2-1, with 7 bases aligning to TRBD2. Germline CDR1 and CDR2: MNHEY and SVGEGT. The V segment lost 4 bases and the J segment 11 bases; nucleotides outside the gene matches: 2. This CDR3 region has 11 residues. The CDR3 sequence: CASSSGTKQFF. The CDR3 DNA reads TGTGCCAGCAGTTCCGGGACTAAGCAGTTCTTC.

CDR3 in DNA: TGTGCCAGCAGTTTTCGTATCTTCGACCCCGATTTCACCTACGAGCAGTACTTC. It yields the protein CASSFRIFDPDFTYEQYF. The chain links TRBV28 to TRBJ2-7; D is uncertain. The V and J ends lost 3 bases and 2 bases respectively, with 23 bases between them. Germline CDR1 reads MDHEN; CDR2 reads SYDVKM. The CDR3 loop spans 18 amino acids.

This clonotype was found a few times. The chain couples TRBV24-1 to TRBJ2-3; TRBD2 matches 10 bases. The CDR3 consists of 13 residues. CDR1 and CDR2 (germline): KGHDR, SFDVKD. The ends lost 9 bases at V and 4 bases at J; junction bases unmatched: 3. In DNA form, the CDR3 reads TGTGCCACCGCCGGGACTAGCGCAGATACGCAGTATTTT. Protein product: CATAGTSADTQYF.

The chain recombines TRBV24-1 with TRBJ2-3; D may be TRBD1 (5 bases). The germline gives CDR1 KGHDR, CDR2 SFDVKD. Trimming cost V 2 bases and J 4 bases, with 12 bases left between them. The CDR3 extends over 15 amino acids. The DNA of the CDR3 is TGTGCCACCAGTGATTCTAGGGGAAGGGCAGATACGCAGTATTTT. This encodes CATSDSRGRADTQYF.

The chain carries TRBV6-5 and TRBJ2-5; D is ambiguous. The length of the CDR3 is 15 residues. Trimming pared 2 bases from V and 1 base from J, leaving 11 bases between. Looked up from germline, CDR1 is MNHEY and CDR2 is SVGAGI. This chain's CDR3 is CASSYRSYLQETQYF. Here the CDR3 DNA reads TGTGCCAGCAGTTACCGGTCTTACCTCCAAGAGACCCAGTACTTC.

This clonotype showed up just a few times. The J gene is TRBJ1-5, the V gene TRBV5-8; no reliable D call. V shed 1 base and J shed 3 bases, with 11 bases lying between them. The CDR3 loop spans 15 amino acids. Germline CDR1 is SGHTS and CDR2 is YDEGEE. DNA of the CDR3: TGTGCCAGCAGCTTGAACGGGCAGGTCAATCAGCCCCAGCATTTT. Translating gives CASSLNGQVNQPQHF. The full variable domain, in which reference TRBV5-8 and TRBJ1-5 provide the parts outside the CDR3, is EAGVTQSPTHLIKTRGQQATLRCSPISGHTSVYWYQQALGLGLQFLLWYDEGEERNRGNFPPRFSGRQFPNYSSELNVNALELEDSALYLCASSLNGQVNQPQHFGDGTRLSIL.

The chain is built from TRBV5-5 and TRBJ1-1; 10 nucleotides align to TRBD1. With 4 bases clipped from V and 3 bases from J, the junction kept 9 bases outside the gene matches. CDR3 length: 16 residues. CDR1 is SGHKS, CDR2 YYEKEE, per germline (reference sequence). CDR3 residues: CASSRYAGTGDTEAFF. The CDR3 bases are TGTGCCAGCAGCAGGTACGCCGGGACAGGGGACACTGAAGCTTTCTTT.

This clonotype was detected only once. The chain couples TRBV30 to TRBJ2-7; 9 bases are a match to TRBD1. The V gene end was trimmed by 0 bases and the J gene end by 6 bases; junction bases not matched to a gene: 6. This CDR3 contains 14 residues. Per the germline V gene, CDR1 is GTSNPN and CDR2 is SVGIG (reference sequence). The CDR3 coding sequence is TGTGCCTGGAGTGTGGGGGACAGGGCCGGCGAGCAGTACTTC. It translates to CAWSVGDRAGEQYF.

In this sample, this clonotype turned up a few times. V and J are TRBV29-1 and TRBJ2-7; D remains ambiguous. Per germline, CDR1 SQVTM and CDR2 ANQGSEA. The CDR3 has 12 amino acids. Between the trimmed V and J ends, which lost 6 bases and 1 base, there was a span of 10 bases. The CDR3 DNA is TGCAGCGTCTCCGTTCAATCCTACGAGCAGTACTTC. Translation gives CSVSVQSYEQYF.

The rearrangement links TRBV12-3 or TRBV12-4 to TRBJ1-2; 7 bases map to TRBD1. Germline trimming cut 5 bases from V and 4 bases from J; bases unmatched to any gene: 7. The CDR3 is 14 residues long. CDR3 loop: CASSKQGTIYGYTF. The CDR3 DNA reads TGTGCCAGCAGTAAACAGGGGACGATCTATGGCTACACCTTC.

J is TRBJ1-5 and V is TRBV20-1, with TRBD1 as a possible D gene (6 bases). Per the germline V gene, CDR1 is DFQATT and CDR2 is SNEGSKA (reference sequence). Trimming took 7 bases from V and 5 from J, leaving 21 bases between them. The CDR3 spans 15 residues. The CDR3 sequence is CSGVLKAGADQPQHF. CDR3 sequence (DNA): TGCAGTGGGGTTCTCAAGGCAGGGGCTGATCAGCCCCAGCATTTT.

This clonotype was detected a few times. This sequence joins TRBV29-1 and TRBJ2-7, with 8 positions matching TRBD1. Trimming at V came to 5 bases and at J to 5 bases, leaving 17 bases not matched to a gene. The V gene's germline CDR1 is SQVTM and CDR2 ANQGSEA. This CDR3 is built from 16 residues. CDR3 in amino acids: CSVKDRDGAPPHEQYF. The CDR3 nucleotides are TGCAGCGTTAAGGACAGGGACGGTGCTCCCCCCCACGAGCAGTACTTC.

The chain carries TRBV5-1 and TRBJ2-3; TRBD2 is a possible D gene (5 bases). Trimming removed 4 bases from V and 4 bases from J, with 10 bases in between. Germline loops: CDR1 SGHRS, CDR2 YFSETQ. CDR3 size: 13 residues. CDR3 protein: CASSPASPDTQYF. The CDR3 DNA follows: TGCGCCAGCAGCCCGGCTAGCCCAGATACGCAGTATTTT.

This chain joins TRBV12-3 or TRBV12-4 and TRBJ2-3; D is uncertain. The CDR3 has 12 residues. V lost 6 bases to trimming and J lost 6 bases, with 10 bases between them. The CDR3 sequence: CASRTQTDTQYF. Written as DNA, the CDR3 is TGTGCCAGCAGGACCCAGACGGATACGCAGTATTTT.

This sequence joins TRBV4-1 and TRBJ2-7; 7 nucleotides align to TRBD2. The CDR3 covers 12 residues. Germline CDR1 MGHRA, CDR2 YSYEKL. V lost 5 bases to trimming and J lost 5 bases; unmatched junction nucleotides: 3. The CDR3: CASSVGLDEQYF. As DNA, the CDR3 is TGCGCCAGCAGCGTCGGACTAGACGAGCAGTACTTC.

This rearrangement joins TRBV5-1 to TRBJ2-1; TRBD1 aligns across 9 bases. V shed 4 bases and J 10 bases; nucleotides not matched to a gene: 9. The CDR3 sequence is 14 residues long. Germline V gene lookup returns CDR1 SGHRS and CDR2 YFSETQ. The CDR3 reads CASSSGQGNWEQFF. Written as DNA, the CDR3 is TGCGCCAGCAGCAGCGGACAGGGGAATTGGGAGCAGTTCTTC.

This chain joins TRBV12-3 or TRBV12-4 and TRBJ2-6; 10 bases match TRBD1. The CDR3 has 19 amino acids. V was clipped by 6 bases and J by 1 base; unmatched bases: 12. CDR3 DNA sequence: TGTGCCAGCAGCCAATCTCCGGGACAGGGGCATTCTGGGGCCAACGTCCTGACTTTC. Protein sequence: CASSQSPGQGHSGANVLTF.

V gene TRBV7-6 combines with J gene TRBJ1-3; TRBD1 matches 9 bases. V lost 3 bases and J lost 1; bases outside the gene matches: 1. Per the germline V gene, CDR1 is SGHVS and CDR2 is FNYEAQ. This CDR3 is 15 amino acids long. CDR3 DNA sequence: TGTGCCAGCAGCTTTGGGACAGGGTCTGGAAACACCATATATTTT. Translation: CASSFGTGSGNTIYF. The full variable domain, its missing parts supplied by reference TRBV7-6 and TRBJ1-3, is GAGVSQSPRYKVTKRGQDVALRCDPISGHVSLYWYRQALGQGPEFLTYFNYEAQQDKSGLPNDRFSAERPEGSISTLTIQRTEQRDSAMYRCASSFGTGSGNTIYFGEGSWLTVV.

This chain joins TRBV10-3 and TRBJ2-7, with 10 positions matching TRBD1. This CDR3 is built from 15 residues. With 5 bases clipped from V and 5 bases from J, the junction kept 9 bases outside the gene matches. CDR1 ENHRY and CDR2 SYGVKD come from the germline V gene. The CDR3 DNA reads TGTGCCATCAGTCCTAGCCGGGACAGGGGCCACGAGCAGTACTTC. Amino acids: CAISPSRDRGHEQYF.

The V gene is TRBV12-3 or TRBV12-4, the J gene TRBJ2-5; TRBD1 matches at 7 bases. Germline trimming cut 3 bases from V and 2 bases from J; bases unmatched to any gene: 9. CDR3 size: 16 residues. CDR3 protein: CASSLAGTVIQETQYF. The CDR3 nucleotides read TGTGCCAGCAGTTTGGCCGGGACAGTAATTCAAGAGACCCAGTACTTC.

The table lists this clonotype with a few counts. The chain couples TRBV4-2 to TRBJ2-5; 12 nucleotides agree with TRBD2. Trimming at V came to 3 bases and at J to 4 bases, leaving 9 bases not matched to a gene. CDR1 is LGHNA and CDR2 is YNFKEQ in the germline V gene. The length of the CDR3 is 17 residues. Here the CDR3 DNA reads TGTGCCAGCAGCCACTCCGGGACTAGCGGGTCCTTAGAGACCCAGTACTTC. Its translation: CASSHSGTSGSLETQYF.

This clonotype appeared a few times. This sequence joins TRBV27 and TRBJ2-4; D perhaps matches TRBD2 (5 bases). Trimming cost V 6 bases and J 8 bases, with 17 bases left between them. The CDR3 has 14 residues. Germline CDR1 and CDR2: MNHEY and SMNVEV (reference sequence). DNA of the CDR3: TGTGCCAGCAGCCCCCGGCGTAGCGAGGACATTCAGTACTTC. Amino acids: CASSPRRSEDIQYF.

This clonotype occurred a few times. Here the CDR3 reads CASSRDLYNSPLHF. In DNA, the CDR3 is TGTGCCAGCAGCCGGGACCTTTATAATTCACCCCTCCACTTT. This rearrangement joins TRBV5-6 to TRBJ1-6, with D possibly being TRBD1 (5 bases). The germline V gene encodes CDR1 SGHDT and CDR2 YYEEEE. V lost 4 bases to trimming and J lost 4 bases, with 9 bases between them. CDR3 length: 14 amino acids.